Presented here are 4 T cell receptor beta chains from one specimen sequenced in a study of human T cells and chemical hapten exposure. As to time point: patch test 3, about 24 weeks after DPC sensitization. Noted treatment: therapeutic diphenylcyclopropenone sensitization with weekly scalp DPC. TCRdb independently ran MiXCR on the RACE reads; one entry per CDR3 protein. The data show about 90,000 distinct CDR3 sequences, 11% seen once. Material: whole blood, obtained in connection with sensitization to the hapten diphenylcyclopropenone (DPC). The receptors here all came from a woman aged 30 to 39 with alopecia areata. Some clones in this sample may be carry-over from other donors' samples.

This chain joins TRBV28 and TRBJ1-3; a possible D gene is TRBD1 (5 bases). The germline V and J ends were trimmed by 8 bases and 4 bases, with 15 bases remaining between them. The CDR3 has 14 amino acids. Germline V lookup: CDR1 MDHEN, CDR2 SYDVKM. The CDR3 region has the DNA TGTGCCAGCGTCAAGGCGGGGGACGGAAACACCATATATTTT. It translates to CASVKAGDGNTIYF. The variable domain in full, with the rest retrieved from reference TRBV28 and TRBJ1-3, is DVKVTQSSRYLVKRTGEKVFLECVQDMDHENMFWYRQDPGLGLRLIYFSYDVKMKEKGDIPEGYSVSREKKERFSLILESASTNQTSMYLCASVKAGDGNTIYFGEGSWLTVV.

This clonotype was found a few times. This chain uses TRBV3-1 with TRBJ1-1; D is unresolved. From germline, CDR1 is LGHDT and CDR2 YNNKEL (reference sequence). This CDR3 comprises 15 residues. Between the trimmed V and J ends, which lost 4 bases and 1 base, there was a span of 13 bases. Written as DNA, the CDR3 is TGTGCCAGCAGCCCTTCCGGGCAGAGGAACACTGAAGCTTTCTTT. Amino acid sequence: CASSPSGQRNTEAFF.

The chain combines TRBV3-1 with TRBJ1-2, with D maybe TRBD1 (5 bases). The CDR3 length is 14 residues. Trimming took 4 bases from V and 5 from J, leaving 14 bases between them. Germline values: CDR1 LGHDT, CDR2 YNNKEL (reference sequence). CDR3 DNA sequence: TGTGCCAGCAGCCCCGTGGGGGTTGGATATGGCTACACCTTC. This gives the protein CASSPVGVGYGYTF.

This clonotype was counted only a few times. The chain uses TRBV3-1 and TRBJ2-3; no reliable D call. In germline, CDR1 is LGHDT, CDR2 YNNKEL (reference sequence). Trimming took off 1 base at V and 5 bases at J, with 7 bases between the two ends. There are 13 residues in the CDR3. The CDR3 loop is CASSQVFGDTQYF. In DNA, the CDR3 is TGTGCCAGCAGCCAAGTTTTCGGAGATACGCAGTATTTT.